Listed below are T cell receptor beta chains from one sample, sequenced in a study of T cells in Graves' hyperthyroidism and ophthalmopathy. TCRdb ran MiXCR on the multiplex PCR reads and lists one entry per CDR3 protein. In the table there are more than 500,000 distinct CDR3 sequences, about 15% of which are singletons. Sequenced material: blood. The receptors were gathered from a woman aged 40-49 years with Graves' ophthalmopathy. CDR3s include the opening cysteine and the closing phenylalanine or tryptophan. The D gene is left open where the match is weak. Some rows mark clone size as missing; the rest say once, few, many or name a class of expanded clone.

V gene: TRBV5-1
clone size: few
J gene: TRBJ2-5
D gene: TRBD2
CDR3 protein: CASSLVGGRPQETQYF
CDR3 DNA: TGCGCCAGCAGCTTGGTCGGCGGGAGGCCACAAGAGACCCAGTACTTC

V gene: TRBV18
clone size: -
J gene: TRBJ1-1
D gene: -
CDR3 protein: CASSPQNRAGGMNTEAFF
CDR3 DNA: TGTGCCAGCTCACCTCAAAACAGGGCGGGGGGAATGAACACTGAAGCTTTCTTT

V gene: TRBV11-1
clone size: -
J gene: TRBJ2-5
D gene: TRBD2
CDR3 protein: CASSPSGVSEETQYF
CDR3 DNA: TGTGCCAGCAGCCCCAGCGGGGTAAGCGAAGAGACCCAGTACTTC

V gene: TRBV5-1
clone size: -
J gene: TRBJ2-7
D gene: TRBD1
CDR3 protein: CASSFGQGFHEQYF
CDR3 DNA: TGCGCCAGCAGCTTTGGACAGGGGTTCCACGAGCAGTACTTC

V gene: TRBV30
clone size: many
J gene: TRBJ1-2
D gene: -
CDR3 protein: CAWSSSNYGYTF
CDR3 DNA: TGTGCCTGGAGTTCGTCCAACTATGGCTACACCTTC

V gene: TRBV6-1
clone size: many
J gene: TRBJ1-2
D gene: TRBD1
CDR3 protein: CASRAGTDGYTF
CDR3 DNA: TGTGCCAGCAGGGCCGGGACAGATGGCTACACCTTC

V gene: TRBV11-2
clone size: few
J gene: TRBJ2-1
D gene: TRBD1
CDR3 protein: CASSRQGGTYNEQFF
CDR3 DNA: TGTGCCAGCAGCAGACAGGGGGGCACCTACAATGAGCAGTTCTTC

V gene: TRBV29-1
clone size: -
J gene: TRBJ2-3
D gene: -
CDR3 protein: CSVLNMNTQYF
CDR3 DNA: TGCAGCGTCCTTAACATGAATACGCAGTATTTT

V gene: TRBV12-3/TRBV12-4
clone size: many
J gene: TRBJ1-3
D gene: -
CDR3 protein: CASSSTDFSGNTIYF
CDR3 DNA: TGTGCCAGCAGTTCAACCGATTTCTCTGGAAACACCATATATTTT

V gene: TRBV4-2
clone size: -
J gene: TRBJ2-7
D gene: TRBD1
CDR3 protein: CASSHSGQGAEEQYF
CDR3 DNA: TGTGCCAGCAGCCACTCGGGACAGGGGGCAGAAGAGCAGTACTTC

V gene: TRBV19
clone size: many
J gene: TRBJ1-5
D gene: TRBD1
CDR3 protein: CASNRGDSNQPQHF
CDR3 DNA: TGTGCCAGTAACAGGGGGGATAGCAATCAGCCCCAGCATTTT

V gene: TRBV20-1
clone size: few
J gene: TRBJ2-7
D gene: -
CDR3 protein: CSARDSFGEQYF
CDR3 DNA: TGCAGTGCCCGGGACTCCTTTGGGGAGCAGTACTTC

V gene: TRBV5-1
clone size: many
J gene: TRBJ2-7
D gene: TRBD1
CDR3 protein: CASSPVSGQNYEQYF
CDR3 DNA: TGCGCCAGCAGCCCCGTTTCGGGACAGAATTACGAGCAGTACTTC

V gene: TRBV5-1
clone size: few
J gene: TRBJ2-7
D gene: TRBD2
CDR3 protein: CASSLDPGGPSYEQYF
CDR3 DNA: TGCGCCAGCAGCTTGGACCCGGGAGGGCCCTCCTACGAGCAGTACTTC

V gene: TRBV2
clone size: many
J gene: TRBJ2-2
D gene: -
CDR3 protein: CASRVRYTGELFF
CDR3 DNA: TGTGCCAGCAGGGTCAGGTACACCGGGGAGCTGTTTTTT

V gene: TRBV29-1
clone size: -
J gene: TRBJ1-1
D gene: -
CDR3 protein: CSVRLHPGTEAFF
CDR3 DNA: TGCAGCGTGAGACTACACCCTGGGACTGAAGCTTTCTTT

V gene: TRBV6-1
clone size: many
J gene: TRBJ1-5
D gene: TRBD1
CDR3 protein: CASRSTGVQPQHF
CDR3 DNA: TGTGCCAGCAGATCGACAGGGGTCCAGCCCCAGCATTTT

V gene: TRBV29-1
clone size: many
J gene: TRBJ1-1
D gene: -
CDR3 protein: CSVEEATIAFF
CDR3 DNA: TGCAGCGTTGAAGAGGCCACAATAGCTTTCTTT

V gene: TRBV20-1
clone size: many
J gene: TRBJ1-2
D gene: -
CDR3 protein: CSARIVQGTRYGYTF
CDR3 DNA: TGCAGTGCTAGAATCGTTCAGGGGACCCGTTATGGCTACACCTTC

V gene: TRBV28
clone size: many
J gene: TRBJ1-2
D gene: -
CDR3 protein: CASSLYHIYGYTF
CDR3 DNA: TGTGCCAGCAGTTTATACCACATCTATGGCTACACCTTC

V gene: TRBV9
clone size: many
J gene: TRBJ2-5
D gene: TRBD1
CDR3 protein: CASSGGTAQETQYF
CDR3 DNA: TGTGCCAGCAGCGGTGGGACAGCCCAAGAGACCCAGTACTTC

V gene: TRBV9
clone size: -
J gene: TRBJ2-1
D gene: TRBD2
CDR3 protein: CASSSTLAGEYEQFF
CDR3 DNA: TGTGCCAGCAGCTCCACCCTAGCGGGAGAATACGAGCAGTTCTTC

V gene: TRBV28
clone size: many
J gene: TRBJ2-7
D gene: -
CDR3 protein: CASSLTGTRQYF
CDR3 DNA: TGTGCCAGCAGTTTGACCGGGACACGGCAGTACTTC

V gene: TRBV6-1
clone size: -
J gene: TRBJ1-2
D gene: TRBD1
CDR3 protein: CASRPGQGVQGYTF
CDR3 DNA: TGTGCCAGCAGGCCGGGACAGGGCGTCCAAGGCTACACCTTC

V gene: TRBV20-1
clone size: many
J gene: TRBJ2-7
D gene: TRBD2
CDR3 protein: CSARVSVRAGSSYEQYF
CDR3 DNA: TGCAGTGCTAGAGTCTCGGTGAGAGCGGGATCGTCCTACGAGCAGTACTTC

V gene: TRBV14
clone size: many
J gene: TRBJ1-3
D gene: -
CDR3 protein: CASSQGLGAVDTIYF
CDR3 DNA: TGTGCCAGCAGCCAAGGTTTGGGCGCGGTTGACACCATATATTTT

V gene: TRBV29-1
clone size: -
J gene: TRBJ1-2
D gene: -
CDR3 protein: CSVERPNEDYGYTF
CDR3 DNA: TGCAGCGTTGAACGGCCCAACGAGGACTATGGCTACACCTTC